This T cell receptor beta chain was sequenced during a study of PD-L1 blockade in urothelial cancer. Study overall: Patients had been given 0 to 3 earlier chemotherapy regimens.

With respect to this clone: Its antigen is not identified.

Stated time point: pretreatment peripheral blood. Germline values: CDR1 MNHEY, CDR2 SVGAGI. The CDR3 is made up of 15 amino acids. The trim removed 2 bases at V and 2 bases at J, leaving 4 bases unmatched. Findings and limits, study-wide: Enhanced expansion of tumor-associated blood clones at 3 weeks characterized durable-benefit patients.

Measured with immunoSEQ multiplex PCR; TCRdb has only the in-frame clones, and not every one. Of fewer than 60,000 clones in the sample, about 85% are singletons; the top ten hold approximately 15%. The input for sequencing was PBMCs, taken around atezolizumab (anti-PD-L1) treatment. V usage is TRBV6-5 and J usage is TRBJ2-7, with 9 positions matching TRBD2. The receptor was derived from a man between 65 and 80 years old with urothelial cancer. CDR3 sequence reads: CASSYATSGAYEQYF. In DNA, the CDR3 is TGTGCCAGCAGTTACGCGACTAGCGGAGCCTACGAGCAGTACTTC.